This is a list of T cell receptor beta chains from one sample in a study of CD8+ T cells in alopecia areata. Measured with immunoSEQ multiplex PCR; TCRdb has only the in-frame clones, and not every one. The table has 100,000 to 120,000 clones, about 60% seen once; the top ten hold 20% to 25%. Sequenced: NKG2D-low CD8+ T cells sorted from blood. The source is a human donor with alopecia areata. The CDR3 runs from the conserved cysteine through the conserved F or W. Each record gives: CDR3 protein, CDR3 length, V gene, J gene.

CDR3aa: CASTETSGSYNEQFF
len: 15
v_gene: TRBV6-5
j_gene: TRBJ2-1

CDR3aa: CASKQGTYGYTF
len: 12
v_gene: TRBV2
j_gene: TRBJ1-2

CDR3aa: CASSLFSGPSSYNEQFF
len: 17
v_gene: TRBV11-2
j_gene: TRBJ2-1

CDR3aa: CASSEQPDIQYF
len: 12
v_gene: TRBV10-2
j_gene: TRBJ2-4

CDR3aa: CASSLTGPTAGYTF
len: 14
v_gene: TRBV13
j_gene: TRBJ1-2

CDR3aa: CASSFGQGAEAFF
len: 13
v_gene: TRBV27
j_gene: TRBJ1-1

CDR3aa: CASSATGTSGRKTNEQFF
len: 18
v_gene: TRBV5-1
j_gene: TRBJ2-1

CDR3aa: CASSDWTDNEQFF
len: 13
v_gene: TRBV5-4
j_gene: TRBJ2-1

CDR3aa: CASSVEWGAGEKLFF
len: 15
v_gene: TRBV9
j_gene: TRBJ1-4

CDR3aa: CASSQEQGASADTQYF
len: 16
v_gene: TRBV4-2
j_gene: TRBJ2-3

CDR3aa: CASSPGQNYEQYF
len: 13
v_gene: TRBV5-1
j_gene: TRBJ2-7